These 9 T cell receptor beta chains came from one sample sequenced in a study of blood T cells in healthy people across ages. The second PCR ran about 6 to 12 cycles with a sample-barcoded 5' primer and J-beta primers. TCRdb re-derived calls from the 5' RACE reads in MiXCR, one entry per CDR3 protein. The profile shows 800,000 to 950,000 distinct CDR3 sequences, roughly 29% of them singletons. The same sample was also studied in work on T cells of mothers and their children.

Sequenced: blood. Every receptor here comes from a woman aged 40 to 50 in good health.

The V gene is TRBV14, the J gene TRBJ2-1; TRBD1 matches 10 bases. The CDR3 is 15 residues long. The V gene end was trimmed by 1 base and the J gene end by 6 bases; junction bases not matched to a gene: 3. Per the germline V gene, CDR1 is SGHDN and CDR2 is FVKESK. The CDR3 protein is CASSQAWTGGNEQFF. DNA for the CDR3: TGTGCCAGCAGCCAAGCGTGGACAGGGGGCAATGAGCAGTTCTTC.

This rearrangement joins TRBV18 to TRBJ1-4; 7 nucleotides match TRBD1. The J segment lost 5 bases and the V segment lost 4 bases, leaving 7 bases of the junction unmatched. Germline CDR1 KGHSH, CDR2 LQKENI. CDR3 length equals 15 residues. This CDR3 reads CASSLRQGSNEKLFF. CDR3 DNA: TGTGCCAGCTCACTCCGACAGGGTTCGAATGAAAAACTGTTTTTT.

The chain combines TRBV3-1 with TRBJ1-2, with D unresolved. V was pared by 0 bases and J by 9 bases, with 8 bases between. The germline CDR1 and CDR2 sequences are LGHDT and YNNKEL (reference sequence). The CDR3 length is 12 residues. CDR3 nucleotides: TGTGCCAGCAGCCAAGAAACTTCCCGCTACACCTTC. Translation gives CASSQETSRYTF.

CDR3 loop: CASSPFPGTDTQYF. The CDR3 DNA is TGTGCCAGCAGCCCGTTCCCAGGGACGGATACGCAGTATTTT. The chain employs TRBV7-3 and TRBJ2-3; D may match TRBD1 or TRBD2 (5 bases each). The V and J ends lost 5 bases and 6 bases respectively, with 15 bases between them. CDR1 and CDR2 from the germline V gene are SGHTA and FQGTGA. The CDR3 is 14 amino acids.

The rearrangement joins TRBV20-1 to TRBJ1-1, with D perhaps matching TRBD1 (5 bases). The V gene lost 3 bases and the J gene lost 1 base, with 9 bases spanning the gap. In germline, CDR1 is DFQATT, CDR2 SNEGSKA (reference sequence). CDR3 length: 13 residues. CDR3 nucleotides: TGCAGTGCTAGCCGACAGACGAACACTGAAGCTTTCTTT. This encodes CSASRQTNTEAFF.

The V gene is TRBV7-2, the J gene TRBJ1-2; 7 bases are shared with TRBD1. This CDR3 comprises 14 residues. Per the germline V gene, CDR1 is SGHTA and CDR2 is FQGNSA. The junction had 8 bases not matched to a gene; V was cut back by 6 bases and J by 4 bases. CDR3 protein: CASSLQGFSYGYTF. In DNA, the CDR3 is TGTGCCAGCAGTTTACAGGGGTTCAGCTATGGCTACACCTTC.

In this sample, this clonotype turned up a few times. This chain's CDR3 is CASSRPGTGNYGYTF. CDR3 DNA sequence: TGTGCCAGCAGTCGTCCCGGGACAGGGAACTATGGCTACACCTTC. The chain joins TRBV6-2 or TRBV6-3 to TRBJ1-2; 9 bases align to TRBD1. Germline assignment: CDR1 MNHEY and CDR2 SVGEGT. The CDR3 runs 15 residues. With V trimmed by 5 bases and J by 2 bases, 6 bases remained unmatched.

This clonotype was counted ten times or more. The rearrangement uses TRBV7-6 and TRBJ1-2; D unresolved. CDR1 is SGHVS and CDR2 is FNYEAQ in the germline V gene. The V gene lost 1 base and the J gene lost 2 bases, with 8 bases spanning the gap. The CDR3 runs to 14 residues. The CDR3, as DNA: TGTGCCAGCAGCTTAGAAGAAGGGAACTATGGCTACACCTTC. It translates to CASSLEEGNYGYTF.

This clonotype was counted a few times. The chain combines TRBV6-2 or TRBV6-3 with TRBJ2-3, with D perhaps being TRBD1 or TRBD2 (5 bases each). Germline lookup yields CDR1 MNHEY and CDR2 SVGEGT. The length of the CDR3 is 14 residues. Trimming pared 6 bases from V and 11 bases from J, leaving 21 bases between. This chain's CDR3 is CASSPGTNQYLQYF. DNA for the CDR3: TGTGCCAGCAGCCCCGGGACGAATCAGTATTTGCAGTATTTT.